The subject of this entry is one T cell receptor beta chain. The CDR3 sequence is 11 residues long. Germline values: CDR1 SGHTA, CDR2 FQGNSA. Trimming left V 4 bases short and J 5 bases short, with 5 bases between. The data stem from a study of blood T cell repertoires in COVID-19. Authors' methods: Nucleated cell counts were estimated from reference gene primer amplification. TCRdb's table, derived via immunoSEQ multiplex PCR, lists solely in-frame clones and lacks some. V, J and clone size reflect that table, while D and trimming were determined from the DNA. The repertoire holds roughly 53,000 clones, about three quarters seen once, with roughly 45% in the top ten.

This sequence joins TRBV7-2 and TRBJ1-2; D not resolved. The sequence was collected from a man between 65 and 80 years old with active or convalescent COVID-19. Sequencing was done on a sample of peripheral blood. The CDR3 DNA is TGTGCCAGCAGCTACTCTTATGGCTACACCTTC. Translating it yields CASSYSYGYTF.